This T cell receptor (beta chain) was captured by sequencing in a study of Ad26.COV2.S vaccination and SARS-CoV-2 variants. The overall study: As a participant in COV1001, the donor was in the Ad26.COV2.S trial arm.

This clone is a singleton in its sample. The junction had 3 bases not matched to a gene; V was cut back by 0 bases and J by 9 bases. CDR1 MNHEY and CDR2 SVGEGT come from the germline V gene. This CDR3 spans 15 amino acids. Treatment in this sample: over 15 received Ad26.COV2.S at low or high dose, single or two shots; roughly five received placebo; per-sample allocation not given. After the first vaccine or placebo injection, samples were drawn on day 63. Here immunoSEQ multiplex PCR was the method, and the copy in TCRdb shows in-frame clones only, minus some. The table has roughly 700,000 clones, roughly nine tenths seen once.

The material was peripheral blood, obtained in a trial of Ad26.COV2.S vaccine versus placebo. The chain has TRBV6-2 or TRBV6-3 and TRBJ1-6, with 9 nucleotides matching TRBD1. This receptor was obtained from a person between 18 and 60 years old who received the Ad26.COV2.S COVID-19 vaccine or a placebo. The CDR3 nucleotides are TGTGCCAGCAGTTACTCGACAGGGGGTCGTTCACCCCTCCACTTT. It is translated as CASSYSTGGRSPLHF.